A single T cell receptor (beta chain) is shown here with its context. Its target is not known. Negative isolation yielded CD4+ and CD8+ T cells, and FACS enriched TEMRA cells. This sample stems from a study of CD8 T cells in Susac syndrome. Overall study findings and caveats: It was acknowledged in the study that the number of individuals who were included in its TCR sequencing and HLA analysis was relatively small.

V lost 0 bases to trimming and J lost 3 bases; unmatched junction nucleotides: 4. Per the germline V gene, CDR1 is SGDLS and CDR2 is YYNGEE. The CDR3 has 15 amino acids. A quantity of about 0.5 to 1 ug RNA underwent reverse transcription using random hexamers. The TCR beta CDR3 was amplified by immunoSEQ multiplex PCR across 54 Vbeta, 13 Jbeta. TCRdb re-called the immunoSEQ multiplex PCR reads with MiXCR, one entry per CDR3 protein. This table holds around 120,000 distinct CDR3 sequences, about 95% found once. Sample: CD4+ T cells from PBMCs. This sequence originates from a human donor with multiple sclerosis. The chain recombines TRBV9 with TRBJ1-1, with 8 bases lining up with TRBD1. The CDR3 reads CASSVDRGRDTEAFF. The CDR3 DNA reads TGTGCCAGCAGCGTAGACAGGGGGAGAGACACTGAAGCTTTCTTT.